This T cell receptor (beta chain) was found in a study of blood T cell repertoires in COVID-19. This table comes from immunoSEQ multiplex PCR, and its TCRdb copy is limited to in-frame clones, with some not included. The profile covers a few hundred thousand clones, with approximately 83% appearing a single time and 3% to 4% taken by the ten largest. Germline CDR1 and CDR2: SGDLS and YYNGEE. CDR3 length: 15 residues. V lost 4 bases to trimming and J lost 4 bases; unmatched junction nucleotides: 7. The sample taken for sequencing was PBMCs or T cells enriched from blood (not recorded which). The sequence was obtained from a woman in her thirties or forties with acute COVID-19. This rearrangement joins TRBV9 to TRBJ2-5; 10 bases align to TRBD1. The CDR3 DNA is TGTGCCAGCAGCCGGGGACAGGGGAGGTTAGAGACCCAGTACTTC. Translated: CASSRGQGRLETQYF.